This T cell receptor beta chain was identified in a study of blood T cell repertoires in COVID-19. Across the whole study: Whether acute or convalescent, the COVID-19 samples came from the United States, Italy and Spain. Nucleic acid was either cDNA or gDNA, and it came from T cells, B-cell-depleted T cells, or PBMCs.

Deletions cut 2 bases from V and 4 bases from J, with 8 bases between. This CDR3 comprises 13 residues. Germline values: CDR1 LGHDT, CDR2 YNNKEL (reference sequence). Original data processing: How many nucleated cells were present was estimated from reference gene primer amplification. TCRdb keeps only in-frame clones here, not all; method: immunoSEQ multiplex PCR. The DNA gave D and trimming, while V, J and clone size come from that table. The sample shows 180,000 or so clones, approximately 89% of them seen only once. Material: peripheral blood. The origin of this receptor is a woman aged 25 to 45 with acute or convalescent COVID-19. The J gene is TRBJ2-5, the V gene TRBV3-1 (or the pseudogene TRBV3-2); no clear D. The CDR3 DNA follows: TGTGCCAGCAGCCAACTAGGCTCAGAGACCCAGTACTTC. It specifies CASSQLGSETQYF.